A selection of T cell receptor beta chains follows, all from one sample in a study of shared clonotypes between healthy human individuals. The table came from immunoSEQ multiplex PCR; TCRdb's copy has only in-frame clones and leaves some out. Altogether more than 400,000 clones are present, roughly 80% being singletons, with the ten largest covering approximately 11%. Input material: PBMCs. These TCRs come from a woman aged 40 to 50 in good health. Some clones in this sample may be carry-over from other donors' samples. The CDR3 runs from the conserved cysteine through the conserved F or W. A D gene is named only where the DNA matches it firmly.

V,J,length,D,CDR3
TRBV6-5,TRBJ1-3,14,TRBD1,CASTGDSSGNTIYF
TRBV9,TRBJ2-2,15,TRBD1,CASSVGTGVSGELFF
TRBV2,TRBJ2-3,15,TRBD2,CASRAGGYRTDTQYF
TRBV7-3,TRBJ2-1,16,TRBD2,CASSLRLAGSYNEQFF
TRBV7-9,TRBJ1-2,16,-,CASSLLGEKPYYGYTF
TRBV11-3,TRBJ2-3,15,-,CASSLGGSETDTQYF
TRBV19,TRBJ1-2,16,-,CASSISLASPVYGYTF
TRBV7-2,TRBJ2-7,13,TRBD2,CASSSGLTGEQYF
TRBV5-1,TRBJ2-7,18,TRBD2,CASSIGGLSGRENYEQYF
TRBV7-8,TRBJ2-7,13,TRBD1,CASSTGQGNEQYF
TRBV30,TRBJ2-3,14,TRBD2,CAWSRTSAADTQYF
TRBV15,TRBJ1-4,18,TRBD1,CATSREFYRGRTNEKLFF
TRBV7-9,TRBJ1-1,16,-,CASSLAPGEKGTEAFF
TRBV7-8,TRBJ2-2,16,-,CASSLVVAGSAGELFF
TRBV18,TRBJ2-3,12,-,CASSPETDTQYF
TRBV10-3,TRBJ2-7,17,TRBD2,CAISVGRSLAGSYEQYF
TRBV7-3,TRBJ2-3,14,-,CASSLTGGTDTQYF
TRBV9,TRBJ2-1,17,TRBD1,CASSSGQGAVSYNEQFF
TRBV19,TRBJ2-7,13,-,CASALGQWEEQYF
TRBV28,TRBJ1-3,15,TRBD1,CASTHGDRARNTIYF
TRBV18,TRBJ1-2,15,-,CASSVASGLNYGYTF
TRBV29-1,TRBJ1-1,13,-,CSGNQGKDTEAFF
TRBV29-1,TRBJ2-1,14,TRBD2,CSVEGLAGPNEQFF
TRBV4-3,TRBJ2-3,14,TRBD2,CASSLGLVVGTQYF